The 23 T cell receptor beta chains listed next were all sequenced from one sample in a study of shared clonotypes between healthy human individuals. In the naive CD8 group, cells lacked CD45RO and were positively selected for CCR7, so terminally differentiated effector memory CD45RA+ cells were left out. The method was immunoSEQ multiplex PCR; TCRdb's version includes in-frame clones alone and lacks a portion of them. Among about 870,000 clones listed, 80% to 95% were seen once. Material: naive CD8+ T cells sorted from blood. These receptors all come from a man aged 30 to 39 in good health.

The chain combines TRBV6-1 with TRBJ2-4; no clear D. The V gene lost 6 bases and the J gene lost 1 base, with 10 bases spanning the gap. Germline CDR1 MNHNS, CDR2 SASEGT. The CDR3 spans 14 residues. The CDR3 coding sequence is TGTGCCAGCAGGGACCTAGGGGCCAAAAACATTCAGTACTTC. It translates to CASRDLGAKNIQYF.

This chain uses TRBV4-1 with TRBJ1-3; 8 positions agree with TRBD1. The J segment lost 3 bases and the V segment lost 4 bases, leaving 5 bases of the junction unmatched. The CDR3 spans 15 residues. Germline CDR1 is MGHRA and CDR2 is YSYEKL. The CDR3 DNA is TGCGCCAGCAGCCCAATACAGGGGGGTGGAAACACCATATATTTT. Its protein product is CASSPIQGGGNTIYF.

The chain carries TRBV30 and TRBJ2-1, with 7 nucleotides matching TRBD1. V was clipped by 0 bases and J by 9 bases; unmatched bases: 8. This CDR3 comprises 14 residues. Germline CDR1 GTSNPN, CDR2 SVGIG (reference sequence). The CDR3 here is CAWSVGQGDGEQFF. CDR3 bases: TGTGCCTGGAGTGTAGGGCAGGGGGATGGTGAGCAGTTCTTC. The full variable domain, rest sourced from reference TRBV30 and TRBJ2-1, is SQTIHQWPATLVQPVGSPLSLECTVEGTSNPNLYWYRQAAGRGLQLLFYSVGIGQISSEVPQNLSASRPQDRQFILSSKKLLLSDSGFYLCAWSVGQGDGEQFFGPGTRLTVL.

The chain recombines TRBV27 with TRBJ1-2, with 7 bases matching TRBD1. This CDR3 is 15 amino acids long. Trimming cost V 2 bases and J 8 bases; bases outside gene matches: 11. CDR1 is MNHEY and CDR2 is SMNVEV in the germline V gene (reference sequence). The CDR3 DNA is TGTGCCAGCAGTTTAGGGCCAGGGGGGGTGGGAGGCTACACCTTC. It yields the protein CASSLGPGGVGGYTF.

CDR3 bases: TGTGCCAGTAGTTTCAGGGAGGGGTTGGAGACCCAGTACTTC. The encoded protein is CASSFREGLETQYF. The chain links TRBV19 to TRBJ2-5, with TRBD2 matching 7 bases. The V gene end was trimmed by 5 bases and the J gene end by 5 bases; junction bases not matched to a gene: 8. The germline V gene encodes CDR1 LNHDA and CDR2 SQIVND (reference sequence). This CDR3 comprises 14 residues.

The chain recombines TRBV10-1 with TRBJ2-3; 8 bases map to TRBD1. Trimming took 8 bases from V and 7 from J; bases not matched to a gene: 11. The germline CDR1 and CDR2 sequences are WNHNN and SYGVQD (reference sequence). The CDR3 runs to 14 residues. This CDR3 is CASSDREGTNTQYF. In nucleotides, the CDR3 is TGCGCCAGCTCGGACAGGGAAGGTACAAATACGCAGTATTTT.

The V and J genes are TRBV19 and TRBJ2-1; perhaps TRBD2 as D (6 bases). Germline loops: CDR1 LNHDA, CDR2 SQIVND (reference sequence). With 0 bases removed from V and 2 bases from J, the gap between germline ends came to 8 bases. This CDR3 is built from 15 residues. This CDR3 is CASSIEAGPYNEQFF. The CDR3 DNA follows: TGTGCCAGTAGTATAGAAGCGGGCCCCTACAATGAGCAGTTCTTC.

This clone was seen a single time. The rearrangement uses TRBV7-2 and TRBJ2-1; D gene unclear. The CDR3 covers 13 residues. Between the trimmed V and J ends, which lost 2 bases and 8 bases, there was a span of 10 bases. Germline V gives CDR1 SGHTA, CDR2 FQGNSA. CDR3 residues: CASSLFRMDEQFF. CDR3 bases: TGTGCCAGCAGCTTATTCAGGATGGATGAGCAGTTCTTC.

CDR3 protein: CASSLTGNLGYTF. The DNA of the CDR3 is TGTGCCAGCAGTTTAACAGGGAATCTTGGCTACACCTTC. The J gene is TRBJ1-2, the V gene TRBV27, with D tentatively TRBD1 (6 bases). Germline CDR1 reads MNHEY; CDR2 reads SMNVEV (reference sequence). Between the trimmed V and J ends, which lost 2 bases and 7 bases, there was a span of 11 bases. There are 13 residues in the CDR3.

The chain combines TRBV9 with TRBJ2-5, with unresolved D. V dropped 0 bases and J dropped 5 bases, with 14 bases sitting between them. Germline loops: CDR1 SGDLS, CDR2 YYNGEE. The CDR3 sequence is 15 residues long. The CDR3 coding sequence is TGTGCCAGCAGCGTAGGATCCCTGCAAAGGGAGACCCAGTACTTC. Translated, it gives CASSVGSLQRETQYF. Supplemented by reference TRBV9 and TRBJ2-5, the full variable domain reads DSGVTQTPKHLITATGQRVTLRCSPRSGDLSVYWYQQSLDQGLQFLIQYYNGEERAKGNILERFSAQQFPDLHSELNLSSLELGDSALYFCASSVGSLQRETQYFGPGTRLLVL.

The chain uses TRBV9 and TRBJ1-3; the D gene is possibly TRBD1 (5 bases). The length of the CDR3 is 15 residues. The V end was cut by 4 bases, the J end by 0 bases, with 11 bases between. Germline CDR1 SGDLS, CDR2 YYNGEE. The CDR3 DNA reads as TGTGCCAGCAGCCCCTACAGGTTCTCTGGAAACACCATATATTTT. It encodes CASSPYRFSGNTIYF. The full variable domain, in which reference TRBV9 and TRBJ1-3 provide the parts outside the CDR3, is DSGVTQTPKHLITATGQRVTLRCSPRSGDLSVYWYQQSLDQGLQFLIQYYNGEERAKGNILERFSAQQFPDLHSELNLSSLELGDSALYFCASSPYRFSGNTIYFGEGSWLTVV.

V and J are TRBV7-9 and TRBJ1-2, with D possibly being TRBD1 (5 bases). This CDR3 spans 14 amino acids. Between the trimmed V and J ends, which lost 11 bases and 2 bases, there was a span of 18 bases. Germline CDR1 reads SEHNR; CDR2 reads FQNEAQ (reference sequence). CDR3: CAYTGTGNNYGYTF. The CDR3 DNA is TGTGCCTATACCGGGACGGGAAACAACTATGGCTACACCTTC.

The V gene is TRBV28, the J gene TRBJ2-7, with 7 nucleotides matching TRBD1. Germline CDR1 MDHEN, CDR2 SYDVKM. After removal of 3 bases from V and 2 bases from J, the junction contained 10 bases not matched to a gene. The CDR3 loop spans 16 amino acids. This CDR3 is CASSFSMGDSPYEQYF. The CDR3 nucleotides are TGTGCCAGCAGTTTCTCCATGGGGGACAGCCCCTACGAGCAGTACTTC. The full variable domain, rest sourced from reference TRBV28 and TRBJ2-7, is DVKVTQSSRYLVKRTGEKVFLECVQDMDHENMFWYRQDPGLGLRLIYFSYDVKMKEKGDIPEGYSVSREKKERFSLILESASTNQTSMYLCASSFSMGDSPYEQYFGPGTRLTVT.

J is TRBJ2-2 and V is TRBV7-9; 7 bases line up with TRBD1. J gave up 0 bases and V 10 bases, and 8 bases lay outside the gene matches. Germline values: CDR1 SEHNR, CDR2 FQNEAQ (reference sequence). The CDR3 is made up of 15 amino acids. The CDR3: CATVTGQTNTGELFF. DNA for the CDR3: TGTGCCACCGTTACGGGACAGACGAACACCGGGGAGCTGTTTTTT.

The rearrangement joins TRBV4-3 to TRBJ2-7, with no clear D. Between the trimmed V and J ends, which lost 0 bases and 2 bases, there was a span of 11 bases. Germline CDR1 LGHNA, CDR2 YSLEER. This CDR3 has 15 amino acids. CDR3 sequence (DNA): TGCGCCAGCAGCCAAGAGGCCGCGGAAACCTACGAGCAGTACTTC. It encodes CASSQEAAETYEQYF.

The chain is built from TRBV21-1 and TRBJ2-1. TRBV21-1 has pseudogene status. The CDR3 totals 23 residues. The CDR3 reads CASSKISHGQAIRVNVSYNEQFF. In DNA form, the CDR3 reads TGTGCCAGCAGCAAAATTAGTCACGGGCAGGCTATCCGGGTAAATGTTAGCTACAATGAGCAGTTCTTC.

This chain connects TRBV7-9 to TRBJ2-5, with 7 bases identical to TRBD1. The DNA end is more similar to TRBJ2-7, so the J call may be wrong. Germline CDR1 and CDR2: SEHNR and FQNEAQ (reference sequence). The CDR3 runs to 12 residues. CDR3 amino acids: CASSWTGNEQYF. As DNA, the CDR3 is TGTGCCAGCAGCTGGACAGGTAACGAGCAGTACTTC.

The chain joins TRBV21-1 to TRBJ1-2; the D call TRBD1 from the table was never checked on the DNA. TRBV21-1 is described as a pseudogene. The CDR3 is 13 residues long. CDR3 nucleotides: TGTGCCAGCAGGGGTAGTCAGGGCTATGGCTACACCTTC. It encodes CASRGSQGYGYTF.

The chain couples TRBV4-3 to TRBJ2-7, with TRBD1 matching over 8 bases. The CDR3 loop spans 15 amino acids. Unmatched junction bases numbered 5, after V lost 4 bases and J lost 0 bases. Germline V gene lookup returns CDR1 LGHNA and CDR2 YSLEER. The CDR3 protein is CASSPGTGISYEQYF. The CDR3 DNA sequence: TGCGCCAGCAGCCCCGGGACAGGCATCTCCTACGAGCAGTACTTC.

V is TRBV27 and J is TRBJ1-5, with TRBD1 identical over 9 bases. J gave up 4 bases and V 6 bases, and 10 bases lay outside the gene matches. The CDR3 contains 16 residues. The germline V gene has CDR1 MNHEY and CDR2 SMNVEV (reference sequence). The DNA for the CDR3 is TGTGCCAGCAGCCCCATCCTGACAGGGGGGAATCAGCCCCAGCATTTT. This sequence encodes CASSPILTGGNQPQHF.

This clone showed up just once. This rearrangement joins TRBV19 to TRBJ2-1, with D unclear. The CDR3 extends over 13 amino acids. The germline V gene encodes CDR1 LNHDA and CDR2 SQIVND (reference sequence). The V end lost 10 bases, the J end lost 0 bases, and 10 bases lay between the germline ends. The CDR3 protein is CATWASSYNEQFF. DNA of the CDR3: TGTGCCACCTGGGCCAGCTCCTACAATGAGCAGTTCTTC.

The CDR3 sequence is CASGWGLEETQYF. Written as DNA, the CDR3 is TGTGCTAGTGGTTGGGGACTAGAGGAGACCCAGTACTTC. The chain couples TRBV12-5 to TRBJ2-5, with 8 bases identical to TRBD2. From germline, CDR1 is LGHNT and CDR2 FRNRAP. The CDR3 runs 13 residues. The V segment lost 4 bases and the J segment 5 bases; nucleotides outside the gene matches: 3.

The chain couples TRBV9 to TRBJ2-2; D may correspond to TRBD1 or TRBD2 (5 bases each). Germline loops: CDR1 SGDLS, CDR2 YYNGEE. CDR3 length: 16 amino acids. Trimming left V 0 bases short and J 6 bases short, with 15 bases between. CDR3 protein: CASSVEGTPRSGELFF. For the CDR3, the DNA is TGTGCCAGCAGCGTAGAGGGGACGCCCCGGTCCGGGGAGCTGTTTTTT. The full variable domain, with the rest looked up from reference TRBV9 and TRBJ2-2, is DSGVTQTPKHLITATGQRVTLRCSPRSGDLSVYWYQQSLDQGLQFLIQYYNGEERAKGNILERFSAQQFPDLHSELNLSSLELGDSALYFCASSVEGTPRSGELFFGEGSRLTVL.